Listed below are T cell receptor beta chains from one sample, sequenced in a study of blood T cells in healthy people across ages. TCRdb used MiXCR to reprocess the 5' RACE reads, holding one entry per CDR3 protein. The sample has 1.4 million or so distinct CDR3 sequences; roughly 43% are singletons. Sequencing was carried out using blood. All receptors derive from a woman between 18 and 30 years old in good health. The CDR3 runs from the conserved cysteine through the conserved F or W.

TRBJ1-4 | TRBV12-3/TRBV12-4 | CASSFDSGANEKLFF
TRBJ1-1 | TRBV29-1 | CSVGTQTEAFF
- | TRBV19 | CASSIGPRARLAELYNEQYF
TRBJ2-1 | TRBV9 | CASSADRADNEQFF
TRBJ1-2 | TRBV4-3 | CASSQDQVLFSCTF
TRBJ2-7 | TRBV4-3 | CASSQGKGTYEQYF
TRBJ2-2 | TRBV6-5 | CASSSLRRGRTGELFF
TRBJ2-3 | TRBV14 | CASSPTGTLVYF
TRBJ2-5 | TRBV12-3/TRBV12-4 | CASSPDRVQETQYF
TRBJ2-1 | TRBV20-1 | CSAPGAGGSYNEQFF
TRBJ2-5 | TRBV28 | CASRHTGAETQYF
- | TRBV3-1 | CASSPLQLWTQYF
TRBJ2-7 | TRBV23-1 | CASIKPQESPNIEQYF
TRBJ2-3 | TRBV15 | CATSKDRGDTQYF
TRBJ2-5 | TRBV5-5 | CASSPVRLQETQYF
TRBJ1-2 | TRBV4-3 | CASSPTGMDTSNYGYTF
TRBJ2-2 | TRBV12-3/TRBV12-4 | CASSLARAGVGELFF
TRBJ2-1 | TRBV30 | CAWSVGWQYNEQFF
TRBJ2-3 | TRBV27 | CASSGRRGSTDTQYF
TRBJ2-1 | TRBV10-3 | CAISAGGPVEQFF
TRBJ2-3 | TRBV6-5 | CASSYSAALATGKDTQYF
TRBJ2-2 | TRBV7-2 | CASTQVGGTNTGELFF
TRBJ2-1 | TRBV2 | CASSEVTSGTSYNERFF
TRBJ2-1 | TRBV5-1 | CASSLVAGGGEQFF
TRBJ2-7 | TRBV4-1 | CASSQDQGRQYF
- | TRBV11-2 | CASTADPAGETQYF
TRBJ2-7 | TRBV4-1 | CASSHLAGVLGYEQYF
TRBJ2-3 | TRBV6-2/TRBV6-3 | CASSPGSESDTQYF
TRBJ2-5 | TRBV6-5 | CASSAKTWETQYF
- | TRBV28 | CASRVLDEQYF
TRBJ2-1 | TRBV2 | CASSENPGGNEQFF
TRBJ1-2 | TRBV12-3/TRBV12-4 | CASSPGGVPAYGYTF
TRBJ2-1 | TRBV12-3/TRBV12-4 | CASSPSGHTYNEQFF
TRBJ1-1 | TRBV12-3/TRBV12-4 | CASSLIRPTEAFF
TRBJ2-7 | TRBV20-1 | CSARDRRGFSYEQYF
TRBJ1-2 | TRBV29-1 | CSVDRGLNYGYTF
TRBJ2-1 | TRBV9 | CASSPQLAGTEYNEQFF
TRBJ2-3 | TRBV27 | CASSLTGQGPFTDTQYF